This T cell receptor beta chain was identified during a study of shared clonotypes between healthy human individuals. The wider study: The plates for each donor numbered three CD4 naive, three CD4 memory, two CD8 naive and one CD8 memory.

Healthy and HIV-negative, the adult donors had no recent acute infections or vaccinations. Only in-frame clones appear in the TCRdb table, and some are missing; sequencing was by immunoSEQ multiplex PCR. The sample consists of about 960,000 clones, around three quarters of them appearing once. Looked up from germline, CDR1 is SGHRS and CDR2 is YFSETQ. The germline V and J ends were trimmed by 6 bases and 1 base, with 16 bases remaining between them. CDR3 length: 15 residues. This rearrangement joins TRBV5-1 to TRBJ2-5; D may match TRBD1 or TRBD2 (5 bases each). This TCR was sampled from a young man in good health. Sequences were obtained from memory CD4+ T cells sorted from blood. As to subset: CD45RA-negative fraction. Here the CDR3 DNA reads TGCGCCAGCAACTATATACCGGGACCCCAAGAGACCCAGTACTTC. Translation: CASNYIPGPQETQYF.